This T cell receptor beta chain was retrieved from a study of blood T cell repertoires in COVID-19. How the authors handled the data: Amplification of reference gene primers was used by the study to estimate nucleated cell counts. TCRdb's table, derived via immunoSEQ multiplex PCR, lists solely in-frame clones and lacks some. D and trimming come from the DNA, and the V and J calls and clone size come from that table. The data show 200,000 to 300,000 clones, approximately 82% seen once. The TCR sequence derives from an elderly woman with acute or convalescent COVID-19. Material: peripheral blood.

The CDR3 spells CASSFTRGGTYEQYF. The CDR3 DNA reads as TGTGCCAGCAGTTTCACTAGGGGGGGCACCTACGAGCAGTACTTC. The V gene is TRBV28, the J gene TRBJ2-7; a weak D match, TRBD2 (7 bases). The CDR3 contains 15 residues. Looked up from germline, CDR1 is MDHEN and CDR2 is SYDVKM. Trimming cost V 3 bases and J 2 bases, with 14 bases left between them.